These T cell receptor beta chains were read from a single sample in a study of blood T cells in healthy people across ages. TCRdb used MiXCR to reprocess the 5' RACE reads, holding one entry per CDR3 protein. The sample has approximately 780,000 distinct CDR3 sequences, around a quarter seen once. This sample was shared with a second study, whose subject was T cells of mothers and their children.

Sequenced input: blood. All receptors come from a boy younger than 18 in good health. The CDR3 runs from the conserved cysteine through the conserved F or W. D genes are given only for firm matches. Size values are once, few and many counts, or a class for expanded clones, and some rows have none.

size	J	D	V	DNA	CDR3
NA	TRBJ2-1	NA	TRBV9	TGTGCCAGCAGCGGACCCTTAATCCCACAGTACCGCAATGAGCAGTTCTTC	CASSGPLIPQYRNEQFF
many	TRBJ2-1	NA	TRBV10-3	TGTGCCATCAGTTCAGGGGTTAGCCAGGGGAAGACTGAGCAGTTCTTC	CAISSGVSQGKTEQFF
NA	TRBJ2-1	TRBD1	TRBV5-1	TGCGCCAGCCGTACCGCTGGACAGGGCCCCTACAATGAGCAGTTCTTC	CASRTAGQGPYNEQFF
NA	TRBJ1-5	NA	TRBV20-1	TGCAGTGCTAGAGATCGCCTTGGGGGATACCAGCCCCAGCATTTT	CSARDRLGGYQPQHF
NA	TRBJ2-1	TRBD2	TRBV7-8	TGTGCCAGCAGCGTATCTAGCGGGGGGCCCTACAATGAGCAGTTCTTC	CASSVSSGGPYNEQFF
NA	TRBJ2-7	NA	TRBV20-1	TGCAGTGCTAGGGTCGGGGCATGGGACGAGCAGTACTTC	CSARVGAWDEQYF
NA	TRBJ2-5	NA	TRBV12-3/TRBV12-4	TGTGCCAGCACATCCTCTGGGGTAGGGGAGACCCAGTACTTC	CASTSSGVGETQYF
NA	TRBJ2-3	NA	TRBV29-1	TGCAGCGTTGTCCCACTAGCAACAGATACGCAGTATTTT	CSVVPLATDTQYF
few	TRBJ1-1	NA	TRBV19	TGTGCCAGTAGTTATAGTAGGGGGAGGAACACTGAAGCTTTCTTT	CASSYSRGRNTEAFF
NA	TRBJ2-5	NA	TRBV7-3	TGTGCCAGCAGCTTACGTCCAGGGCAGCAAGAGACCCAGTACTTC	CASSLRPGQQETQYF
NA	TRBJ2-5	TRBD2	TRBV7-6	TGTGCCAGCAGCTTATCCGGTGGTAGCGGGGTCCAAGAGACCCAGTACTTC	CASSLSGGSGVQETQYF
NA	TRBJ1-4	NA	TRBV3-1	TGTGCCAGCAGCCAAACGACGAGAGAAAAACTGTTTTTT	CASSQTTREKLFF
many	TRBJ2-7	NA	TRBV2	TGTGCCAGCCGAGGACAAGCCTACGAGCAGTACTTC	CASRGQAYEQYF
NA	TRBJ2-1	NA	TRBV12-3/TRBV12-4	TGTGCCAGCAGCTTACCGAGCCTCACGCTGTTCTTC	CASSLPSLTLFF
few	TRBJ2-1	NA	TRBV10-3	TGTGCCATCAGTGAGTCGGCAGGGCCTTCTTCCTACAATGAGCAGTTCTTC	CAISESAGPSSYNEQFF
few	TRBJ2-7	TRBD1	TRBV14	TGTGCCAGCAGCCAAGGTGGGACAGGAGTCCACGAGCAGTACTTC	CASSQGGTGVHEQYF
once	TRBJ2-1	NA	TRBV3-1	TGTGCCAGCAGCCCGAGAGGCCAGGGCGGCCTTTGGGATGAGCAATTCTTC	CASSPRGQGGLWDEQFF
NA	TRBJ1-2	NA	TRBV28	TGTGCCACGCGACGACAGTTAATTAACTATGGCTACACCTTC	CATRRQLINYGYTF
few	TRBJ1-1	NA	TRBV7-9	TGTGCCACTCAGTACACTGAAGCTTTCTTT	CATQYTEAFF
few	TRBJ2-4	TRBD2	TRBV6-4	TGTGCCAGCAGTGTCTCTAGCGGGGGAGCCAAAAACATTCAGTACTTC	CASSVSSGGAKNIQYF
few	TRBJ2-1	TRBD1	TRBV3-1	TGTGCCAGCAGCCAAGGTCGGACAGGGCGATCCTACAATGAGCAGTTCTTC	CASSQGRTGRSYNEQFF
NA	TRBJ2-3	NA	TRBV5-1	TGCGCCAGCAGCTTGGCCTGGGCTAGCGGCACAGATACGCAGTATTTT	CASSLAWASGTDTQYF
few	TRBJ2-7	NA	TRBV12-3/TRBV12-4	TGTGCCAGCAGTTTCGGGGCGGGCGAGCAGTACTTC	CASSFGAGEQYF
NA	TRBJ1-2	NA	TRBV6-6	TGTGCCAGCAGATCCCGGGACTCCTATGGCTACACCTTC	CASRSRDSYGYTF
NA	TRBJ2-1	TRBD2	TRBV12-3/TRBV12-4	TGTGCCAGTCGGACTAGCGGGGGGAACAATGAGCAGTTCTTC	CASRTSGGNNEQFF
few	TRBJ2-1	TRBD1	TRBV6-5	TGTGCCAGCAGAGCGAAACAGGGGGCGCGTAATGAGCAGTTCTTC	CASRAKQGARNEQFF
NA	TRBJ2-5	NA	TRBV29-1	TGCAGCGTTGAAGCAGCAGGGAGGGAGACCCAGTACTTC	CSVEAAGRETQYF
few	TRBJ2-1	NA	TRBV11-2	TGTGCCAGCAGCCACATCTCAGGCTACCAGCAGTTCTTC	CASSHISGYQQFF
NA	TRBJ2-5	NA	TRBV5-1	TGCGCCAGCAGCACCCCGGGAAGGGCTCAAGAGACCCAGTACTTC	CASSTPGRAQETQYF
many	TRBJ2-1	NA	TRBV20-1	TGCAGTGCCCGATTAGGGGGTCCTATCCATGAGCAGTTCTTC	CSARLGGPIHEQFF
NA	TRBJ2-1	NA	TRBV7-9	TGTGCCAGCAGCTTAGTAGCGGAACCTTACAATGAGCAGTTCTTC	CASSLVAEPYNEQFF
NA	TRBJ2-1	TRBD2	TRBV20-1	TGCAGTGCTTCCGGGACTAGCGACGGCAATGAGCAGTTCTTC	CSASGTSDGNEQFF
few	TRBJ1-5	NA	TRBV12-5	TGTGCTAGTGGTGACCCCTCGGCCCAGCATTTT	CASGDPSAQHF
NA	TRBJ2-4	NA	TRBV2	TGTGCCAGCAGCCCCTACGTGGGGACCAAAAACATTCAGTACTTC	CASSPYVGTKNIQYF
NA	TRBJ2-5	NA	TRBV9	TGTGCCAGCAGCGCTTTGGAGGGGCCCCTTTGGACCCAGTACTTC	CASSALEGPLWTQYF
NA	TRBJ2-7	NA	TRBV2	TGTGCCAGCGGAGGAGGGGGCAGGAACGAGCAGTACTTC	CASGGGGRNEQYF
few	TRBJ2-5	NA	TRBV5-1	TGCGCCAGCAGCTTGGTGGAGGGGACCCAGTACTTC	CASSLVEGTQYF
few	TRBJ2-6	NA	TRBV6-1	TGTGCCAGCATCCCACAAGTCTCTGGGGCCAACGTCCTGACTTTC	CASIPQVSGANVLTF
once	TRBJ2-7	NA	TRBV20-1	TGCAGTGCTAGAGATTACAGGTTGAACAACGAGCAGTACTTC	CSARDYRLNNEQYF
NA	TRBJ2-1	NA	TRBV20-1	TGCAGTGCTACAGAGACGGGGACACCTCAGGCCTACAATGAGCAGTTCTTC	CSATETGTPQAYNEQFF
few	TRBJ2-2	TRBD1	TRBV28	TGTGCCAGCAGTTTGGGGGGACAGGAACGCACCGGGGAGCTGTTTTTT	CASSLGGQERTGELFF
NA	TRBJ2-1	NA	TRBV20-1	TGCAGTGCTAGTCCTCCCTTAGGCGGTGAGCAGTTCTTC	CSASPPLGGEQFF
NA	TRBJ2-5	NA	TRBV2	TGTGCCAGCAGTGAAAGGGGGCGGGGGCAAGAGACCCAGTACTTC	CASSERGRGQETQYF
few	TRBJ2-5	NA	TRBV12-3/TRBV12-4	TGTGCCAGCAGTTTGAACCGGCCAGAGACCCAGTACTTC	CASSLNRPETQYF
few	TRBJ1-5	NA	TRBV29-1	TGCAGCGTTGAAGATGAGGGTGGTCAGCCCCAGCATTTT	CSVEDEGGQPQHF
few	TRBJ2-2	NA	TRBV12-3/TRBV12-4	TGTGCCAGCAGCCCCCCGTTTCAGACAGAGTGGGCCGGGGAGCTGTTTTTT	CASSPPFQTEWAGELFF
NA	TRBJ2-1	NA	TRBV9	TGTGCCAGCAGCGGCACCGGGAGTAGCGCCAATGAGCAGTTCTTC	CASSGTGSSANEQFF
few	TRBJ1-2	NA	TRBV10-3	TGTGCCATCAGTTCGACTGGAAACTATGGCTACACCTTC	CAISSTGNYGYTF
NA	TRBJ2-1	TRBD2	TRBV12-3/TRBV12-4	TGTGCCAGCAGGACCACTAGCGGGGGAAGCAATGAGCAGTTCTTC	CASRTTSGGSNEQFF
NA	TRBJ2-7	NA	TRBV28	TGTGCCAGCAGTTTGAAAGGGCGCGAGCAGTACTTC	CASSLKGREQYF
few	TRBJ2-7	NA	TRBV29-1	TGCAGCGTTGAACAGGGTACCGAGCAGTACTTC	CSVEQGTEQYF